This is a list of T cell receptor beta chains from one sample in a study of shared clonotypes between healthy human individuals. Profiling relied on immunoSEQ multiplex PCR, and the TCRdb table lists in-frame clones only, not all of them. The data contain some 2.3 million clones, more than 80% of them singletons. Sample: naive CD4+ T cells from PBMCs. The receptor source for this set is a man aged 18 to 29 in good health. Some clones in this sample may be carry-over from other donors' samples. CDR3s include the opening cysteine and the closing phenylalanine or tryptophan. Each record gives: V gene, D gene, J gene, clone size, CDR3 DNA, CDR3 protein. The D gene is left open where the match is weak. Size is omitted from some rows. Given values are once, few, many or a class for expanded clones.

V gene: TRBV30; D gene: .; J gene: TRBJ1-1; clone size: few; CDR3 DNA: TGTGCCTGGAGTGCTTCGGGCAGGGGGAACACTGAAGCTTTCTTT; CDR3 protein: CAWSASGRGNTEAFF
V gene: TRBV29-1; D gene: TRBD2; J gene: TRBJ2-7; clone size: once; CDR3 DNA: TGCAGCGTTCGGACTAGGGTCGACTACGAGCAGTACTTC; CDR3 protein: CSVRTRVDYEQYF
V gene: TRBV6-1; D gene: TRBD2; J gene: TRBJ2-1; clone size: .; CDR3 DNA: TGTGCCAGCAGTGAAGAGAGTAGACTAGCGGGATTTAATGAGCAGTTCTTC; CDR3 protein: CASSEESRLAGFNEQFF
V gene: TRBV4-3; D gene: .; J gene: TRBJ1-1; clone size: .; CDR3 DNA: TGCGCCAGCAGCACCCAGAGGGGGACTGAAGCTTTCTTT; CDR3 protein: CASSTQRGTEAFF
V gene: TRBV27; D gene: .; J gene: TRBJ1-5; clone size: .; CDR3 DNA: TGTGCCAGCAGTTTATTAGTACCCCCGGGACAGCCCCAGCATTTT; CDR3 protein: CASSLLVPPGQPQHF
V gene: TRBV19; D gene: .; J gene: TRBJ2-1; clone size: once; CDR3 DNA: TGTGCCAGTAGATTACCCTTGGCGGGAAAGCAGTTCTTC; CDR3 protein: CASRLPLAGKQFF
V gene: TRBV9; D gene: TRBD2; J gene: TRBJ2-7; clone size: .; CDR3 DNA: TGTGCCAGCAGCGTAGGGAGTAGCGGGCGGTACGAGCAGTACTTC; CDR3 protein: CASSVGSSGRYEQYF
V gene: TRBV19; D gene: .; J gene: TRBJ2-6; clone size: .; CDR3 DNA: TGTGCCAGTAGTACGACTACTGGGGCCAACGTCCTGACTTTC; CDR3 protein: CASSTTTGANVLTF
V gene: TRBV9; D gene: .; J gene: TRBJ2-1; clone size: .; CDR3 DNA: TGTGCCAGCAGCGCGCGACCCACCCCGAGCTCCTACAATGAGCAGTTCTTC; CDR3 protein: CASSARPTPSSYNEQFF
V gene: TRBV4-1; D gene: .; J gene: TRBJ2-1; clone size: once; CDR3 DNA: TGCGCCAGCAGCCAAGGTCCCTCGGCGGGATACAATGAGCAGTTCTTC; CDR3 protein: CASSQGPSAGYNEQFF
V gene: TRBV9; D gene: .; J gene: TRBJ2-1; clone size: once; CDR3 DNA: TGTGCCAGCAGCGTCGCTAGCAATGAGCAGTTCTTC; CDR3 protein: CASSVASNEQFF
V gene: TRBV7-9; D gene: TRBD1; J gene: TRBJ1-2; clone size: .; CDR3 DNA: TGTGCCAGCAGCTCCGGGACAGGTGCCCGAAATAACTATGGCTACACCTTC; CDR3 protein: CASSSGTGARNNYGYTF
V gene: TRBV9; D gene: .; J gene: TRBJ1-2; clone size: once; CDR3 DNA: TGTGCCAGCAGCGCTGGGGGGGGCTATGGCTACACCTTC; CDR3 protein: CASSAGGGYGYTF
V gene: TRBV7-3; D gene: .; J gene: TRBJ2-3; clone size: .; CDR3 DNA: TGTGCCAGCAGCTCCACTAGCCCCGTAGCAGATACGCAGTATTTT; CDR3 protein: CASSSTSPVADTQYF
V gene: TRBV11-2; D gene: .; J gene: TRBJ2-7; clone size: .; CDR3 DNA: TGTGCCAGCAGCGAACTCCCCGATTGGAACAAAACAGGCCACGAGCAGTACTTC; CDR3 protein: CASSELPDWNKTGHEQYF
V gene: TRBV5-1; D gene: .; J gene: TRBJ2-1; clone size: .; CDR3 DNA: TGCGCCAGCAGCCACAACTACGACGAGCAGTTCTTC; CDR3 protein: CASSHNYDEQFF
V gene: TRBV28; D gene: .; J gene: TRBJ1-1; clone size: once; CDR3 DNA: TGTGCCCTGGTCGCAAGGGCCGGGGGCAACACTGAAGCTTTCTTT; CDR3 protein: CALVARAGGNTEAFF
V gene: TRBV28; D gene: TRBD1; J gene: TRBJ1-5; clone size: .; CDR3 DNA: TGTGCCAGCAGTATCACAGGGGGGAATCAGCCCCAGCATTTT; CDR3 protein: CASSITGGNQPQHF
V gene: TRBV30; D gene: .; J gene: TRBJ1-1; clone size: .; CDR3 DNA: TGTGCCTGGAAGGTTGTGGGGGGCACTGAAGCTTTCTTT; CDR3 protein: CAWKVVGGTEAFF
V gene: TRBV7-2; D gene: TRBD1; J gene: TRBJ1-2; clone size: .; CDR3 DNA: TGTGCCAGCAGGTCGACAGGGAGTGACTATGGCTACACCTTC; CDR3 protein: CASRSTGSDYGYTF
V gene: TRBV30; D gene: .; J gene: TRBJ1-1; clone size: few; CDR3 DNA: TGTGCCTGGAGTTTCCAGGTGGGGACTGAAGCTTTCTTT; CDR3 protein: CAWSFQVGTEAFF
V gene: TRBV28; D gene: .; J gene: TRBJ1-2; clone size: many; CDR3 DNA: TGTGCCAGCAGTTTAGCCGGGCGCGGCTACACCTTC; CDR3 protein: CASSLAGRGYTF
V gene: TRBV2; D gene: TRBD2; J gene: TRBJ2-1; clone size: .; CDR3 DNA: TGTGCCAGCAGCTCTAACGGGAGGGTTGATGAGCAGTTCTTC; CDR3 protein: CASSSNGRVDEQFF
V gene: TRBV7-2; D gene: .; J gene: TRBJ1-3; clone size: .; CDR3 DNA: TGTGCCAGCAGCTTACCCAGGGCAGTAAACACCATATATTTT; CDR3 protein: CASSLPRAVNTIYF
V gene: TRBV19; D gene: TRBD1; J gene: TRBJ2-7; clone size: once; CDR3 DNA: TGTGCCAGTAGTCTCGGACAGGTAACCTACGAGCAGTACTTC; CDR3 protein: CASSLGQVTYEQYF
V gene: TRBV18; D gene: .; J gene: TRBJ1-2; clone size: .; CDR3 DNA: TGTGCCAGCTCAACTCAGGGGTCCAACTATGGCTACACCTTC; CDR3 protein: CASSTQGSNYGYTF
V gene: TRBV27; D gene: .; J gene: TRBJ1-2; clone size: .; CDR3 DNA: TGTGCCAGCAGTTTATCGATAGCAGGAGGGTATGGCTACACCTTC; CDR3 protein: CASSLSIAGGYGYTF
V gene: TRBV10-3; D gene: .; J gene: TRBJ1-1; clone size: .; CDR3 DNA: TGTGCCATCGCTCTCGGGGTGAACACTGAAGCTTTCTTT; CDR3 protein: CAIALGVNTEAFF
V gene: TRBV9; D gene: .; J gene: TRBJ2-7; clone size: .; CDR3 DNA: TGTGCCAGCAGCGTAGGTTCCGAGACCGCCGAGCAGTACTTC; CDR3 protein: CASSVGSETAEQYF
V gene: TRBV5-6; D gene: .; J gene: TRBJ2-5; clone size: .; CDR3 DNA: TGTGCCAGCAGCTTGCGGGGGGCAAGGGAGACCCAGTACTTC; CDR3 protein: CASSLRGARETQYF
V gene: TRBV4-2; D gene: .; J gene: TRBJ1-5; clone size: .; CDR3 DNA: TGTGCCAGCAGCCAAGTTGGGGGGGCGTCCAGCAATCAGCCCCAGCATTTT; CDR3 protein: CASSQVGGASSNQPQHF
V gene: TRBV5-1; D gene: TRBD1; J gene: TRBJ2-5; clone size: .; CDR3 DNA: TGCGCCAGCAGCTACGGACAGGGAGAGACCCAGTACTTC; CDR3 protein: CASSYGQGETQYF
V gene: TRBV7-2; D gene: .; J gene: TRBJ2-7; clone size: .; CDR3 DNA: TGTGCCAGCAGCTACAGTATAACCTACGAGCAGTACTTC; CDR3 protein: CASSYSITYEQYF
V gene: TRBV5-1; D gene: .; J gene: TRBJ2-2; clone size: .; CDR3 DNA: TGCGCCAGCAGCTTGTCCCAGGGAGGCGACGGGGAGCTGTTTTTT; CDR3 protein: CASSLSQGGDGELFF
V gene: TRBV5-4; D gene: .; J gene: TRBJ1-1; clone size: once; CDR3 DNA: TGTGCCAGCAGCTTGGTTGTGGGGTTGAACACTGAAGCTTTCTTT; CDR3 protein: CASSLVVGLNTEAFF
V gene: TRBV7-6; D gene: .; J gene: TRBJ2-1; clone size: .; CDR3 DNA: TGTGCCAGCAGCCCGGCAGAGCTACTCTACAATGAGCAGTTCTTC; CDR3 protein: CASSPAELLYNEQFF